This T cell receptor beta chain was sequenced in a study of T-cell reconstitution after alpha-beta-depleted transplantation in children. Library preparation (for TCRbeta) was performed with unique molecular identifiers. TCRdb ran MiXCR on the PCR reads and lists one entry per CDR3 protein. The data show hundreds of thousands of distinct CDR3 sequences, about 10% seen once. The V gene's germline CDR1 is SGHTS and CDR2 YDEGEE. The CDR3 has 16 amino acids. V was trimmed by 1 base and J by 4 bases, leaving 17 bases between them. This sequence was found in a human donor who donated a stem cell graft to a child with acute myeloid leukemia. The source material was PBMCs from the stem cell graft donor, sampled from the stem cell graft. The V and J genes are TRBV5-8 and TRBJ1-1; no reliable D call. CDR3 sequence (DNA): TGTGCCAGCAGCTTGTATCGCGTAGGACCGAGCACTGAAGCTTTCTTT. Its protein is CASSLYRVGPSTEAFF.